Shown below are 8 T cell receptor beta chains from a single sample sequenced in a study of long-term antiretroviral therapy in people with HIV. The immunoSEQ assay was v3.0, run at survey level. The data were produced by immunoSEQ multiplex PCR, yet TCRdb's version contains in-frame clones alone and is incomplete. Of roughly 25,000 clones detected, roughly four fifths appear once; the ten largest clones hold 23%. This specimen was unsorted PBMCs, taken 0.4 years after starting antiretroviral therapy. The receptors were gathered from a man aged 50 or older with HIV.

V usage is TRBV5-1 and J usage is TRBJ1-3, with 7 bases aligning to TRBD1. The CDR3 extends over 14 amino acids. V lost 2 bases, J lost 4 bases, and 3 bases stayed unmatched. From germline, CDR1 is SGHRS and CDR2 YFSETQ. CDR3 coding DNA: TGCGCCAGCAGCTTAACAGGGGCGGGAAACACCATATATTTT. Protein product: CASSLTGAGNTIYF.

The chain uses TRBV5-1 and TRBJ2-3; D may correspond to TRBD1 or TRBD2 (6 bases each). Germline CDR1 reads SGHRS; CDR2 reads YFSETQ. V lost 4 bases and J 2 bases, leaving 20 bases between the germline ends. CDR3 length equals 17 residues. The CDR3 DNA reads TGCGCCAGCAGCCTATGGCACAACAGGGAGGTCACAGATACGCAGTATTTT. Translating gives CASSLWHNREVTDTQYF.

This chain connects TRBV7-2 to TRBJ2-3; TRBD2 might be the D (5 bases). Germline V gene sequence: CDR1 SGHTA, CDR2 FQGNSA. The CDR3 runs 15 residues. V lost 3 bases and J 4 bases, leaving 14 bases between the germline ends. The DNA of the CDR3 is TGTGCCAGCAGCTTTTATAGCCCCGGGGCAGATACGCAGTATTTT. This gives the protein CASSFYSPGADTQYF.

The chain employs TRBV7-2 and TRBJ2-3, with 10 bases fitting TRBD1. The junction had 4 bases not matched to a gene; V was cut back by 1 base and J by 6 bases. The CDR3 covers 15 residues. Germline V gene sequence: CDR1 SGHTA, CDR2 FQGNSA. The DNA for the CDR3 is TGTGCCAGCAGCTTAGAGGGGACAGGGGTGGATACGCAGTATTTT. The encoded protein is CASSLEGTGVDTQYF.

The CDR3 protein is CASSFEGTEAFF. In DNA form, the CDR3 reads TGTGCCAGCAGTTTCGAGGGGACTGAAGCTTTCTTT. This chain joins TRBV28 and TRBJ1-1; a possible D gene is TRBD1 (5 bases). The ends were cut back, 3 bases at V and 5 bases at J, with 7 bases in the middle. Germline loops: CDR1 MDHEN, CDR2 SYDVKM. The CDR3 sequence is 12 residues long. The variable domain in full, completed from reference TRBV28 and TRBJ1-1, reads DVKVTQSSRYLVKRTGEKVFLECVQDMDHENMFWYRQDPGLGLRLIYFSYDVKMKEKGDIPEGYSVSREKKERFSLILESASTNQTSMYLCASSFEGTEAFFGQGTRLTVV.

This sequence joins TRBV14 and TRBJ2-2, with 10 positions matching TRBD2. This CDR3 comprises 18 residues. The junction had 9 bases not matched to a gene; V was cut back by 0 bases and J by 5 bases. Germline CDR1 and CDR2: SGHDN and FVKESK. The CDR3 DNA reads TGTGCCAGCAGCCAAGAGGCGACGAGCGGGGGGGTAACCGGGGAGCTGTTTTTT. Amino acid sequence: CASSQEATSGGVTGELFF.

J is TRBJ2-7 and V is TRBV5-1; D gene unclear. CDR1 and CDR2 (germline): SGHRS, YFSETQ. V was pared by 0 bases and J by 0 bases, with 10 bases between. The CDR3 covers 15 residues. CDR3 amino acids: CASSLGPLSSYEQYF. Here the CDR3 DNA reads TGCGCCAGCAGCTTGGGCCCCCTTAGCTCCTACGAGCAGTACTTC. Complete variable domain (other parts from reference TRBV5-1 and TRBJ2-7): KAGVTQTPRYLIKTRGQQVTLSCSPISGHRSVSWYQQTPGQGLQFLFEYFSETQRNKGNFPGRFSGRQFSNSRSEMNVSTLELGDSALYLCASSLGPLSSYEQYFGPGTRLTVT.

The chain joins TRBV7-9 to TRBJ1-1; D call uncertain. The CDR3 has 14 residues. V gave up 1 base and J gave up 1 base, with 7 bases separating them. The germline V gene has CDR1 SEHNR and CDR2 FQNEAQ (reference sequence). The CDR3, as DNA: TGTGCCAGCAGCTTAGAGTGGGGGAACACTGAAGCTTTCTTT. It yields the protein CASSLEWGNTEAFF.